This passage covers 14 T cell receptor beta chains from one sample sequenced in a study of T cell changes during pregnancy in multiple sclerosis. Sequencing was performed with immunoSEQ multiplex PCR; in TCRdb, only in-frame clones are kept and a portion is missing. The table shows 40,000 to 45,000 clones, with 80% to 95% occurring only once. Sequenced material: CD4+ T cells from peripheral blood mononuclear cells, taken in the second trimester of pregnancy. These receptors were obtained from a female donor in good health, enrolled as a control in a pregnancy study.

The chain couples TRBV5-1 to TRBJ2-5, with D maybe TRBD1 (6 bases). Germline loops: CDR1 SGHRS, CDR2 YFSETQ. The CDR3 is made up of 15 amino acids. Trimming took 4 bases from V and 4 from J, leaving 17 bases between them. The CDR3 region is CASSRPGQKGETQYF. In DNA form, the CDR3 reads TGCGCCAGCAGCCGCCCGGGACAAAAGGGAGAGACCCAGTACTTC.

CDR3 sequence reads: CASSKWRLAGVLYEQYF. Here the CDR3 DNA reads TGTGCCAGCAGCAAATGGAGGCTAGCGGGAGTCCTTTACGAGCAGTACTTC. The chain uses TRBV21-1 and TRBJ2-7; the D segment call TRBD2 is taken from the table without a DNA check. TRBV21-1 constitutes a pseudogene. CDR3 length: 17 amino acids.

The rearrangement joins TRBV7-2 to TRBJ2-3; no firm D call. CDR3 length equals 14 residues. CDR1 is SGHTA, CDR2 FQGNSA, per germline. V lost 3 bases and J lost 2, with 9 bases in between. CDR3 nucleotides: TGTGCCAGCAGCTTTCGGCAGGTCACAGATACGCAGTATTTT. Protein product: CASSFRQVTDTQYF.

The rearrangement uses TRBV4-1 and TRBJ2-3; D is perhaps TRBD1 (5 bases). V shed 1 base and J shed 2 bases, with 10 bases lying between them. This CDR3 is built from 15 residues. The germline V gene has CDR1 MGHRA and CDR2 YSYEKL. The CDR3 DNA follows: TGCGCCAGCAGCCAAGCCAGGGCTAACACAGATACGCAGTATTTT. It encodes CASSQARANTDTQYF.

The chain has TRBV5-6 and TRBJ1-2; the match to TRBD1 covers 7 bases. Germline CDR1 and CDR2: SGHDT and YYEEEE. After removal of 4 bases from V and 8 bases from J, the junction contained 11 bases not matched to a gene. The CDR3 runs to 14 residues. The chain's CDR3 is CASSRPQGSVGYTF. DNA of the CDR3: TGTGCCAGCAGCAGACCACAGGGGAGTGTGGGCTACACCTTC.

CDR3 loop: CASQPMTGGNQPQHF. The CDR3 nucleotides are TGTGCCAGCCAACCGATGACAGGGGGAAATCAGCCCCAGCATTTT. The V gene is TRBV2, the J gene TRBJ1-5, with TRBD1 matching over 9 bases. Germline V gene sequence: CDR1 SNHLY, CDR2 FYNNEI. The trim removed 8 bases at V and 4 bases at J, leaving 9 bases unmatched. This CDR3 contains 15 residues.

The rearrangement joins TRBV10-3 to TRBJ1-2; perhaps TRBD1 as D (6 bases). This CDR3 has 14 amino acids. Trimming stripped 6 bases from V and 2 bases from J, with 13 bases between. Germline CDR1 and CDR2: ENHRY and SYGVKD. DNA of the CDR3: TGTGCCATCAGAAATAGGACAGCCAACTATGGCTACACCTTC. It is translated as CAIRNRTANYGYTF.

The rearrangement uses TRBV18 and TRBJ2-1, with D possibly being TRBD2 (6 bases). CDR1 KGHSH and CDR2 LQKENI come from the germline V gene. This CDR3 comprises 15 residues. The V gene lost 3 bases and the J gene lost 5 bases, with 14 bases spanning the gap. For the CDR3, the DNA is TGTGCCAGCTCACCTCGGCTAGCGATGGACAATGAGCAGTTCTTC. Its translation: CASSPRLAMDNEQFF.

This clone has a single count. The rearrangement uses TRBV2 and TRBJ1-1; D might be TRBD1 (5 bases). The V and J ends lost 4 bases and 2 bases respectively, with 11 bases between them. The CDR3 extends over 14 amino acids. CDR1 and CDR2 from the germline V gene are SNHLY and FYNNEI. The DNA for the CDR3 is TGTGCCAGCAGTGCCGAGACAGTTAACACTGAAGCTTTCTTT. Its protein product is CASSAETVNTEAFF.

The CDR3 nucleotides are TGTGCCACCAGCACCTATGGTCCTTACAATGAGCAGTTCTTC. Translation: CATSTYGPYNEQFF. The chain carries TRBV15 and TRBJ2-1; D is unclear. Germline CDR1 reads LNHNV; CDR2 reads YYDKDF (reference sequence). The CDR3 runs 14 residues. The V end lost 4 bases, the J end lost 4 bases, and 11 bases lay between the germline ends.

CDR3 residues: CASSTAGLAGPNEQFF. CDR3 DNA: TGTGCCAGCAGCACGGCGGGACTAGCGGGGCCCAATGAGCAGTTCTTC. The chain uses TRBV7-2 and TRBJ2-1; 13 bases align to TRBD2. The CDR3 is 16 amino acids. Looked up from germline, CDR1 is SGHTA and CDR2 is FQGNSA. The V and J ends lost 5 bases and 6 bases, in that order; junction bases with no gene match: 7.

The CDR3 DNA sequence: TGTGCCAGCAGCTTAGTTCCAGGGAGGAATGAGCAGTTCTTC. This gives the protein CASSLVPGRNEQFF. The chain recombines TRBV7-9 with TRBJ2-1; D is possibly TRBD2 (6 bases). Trimming left V 1 base short and J 7 bases short, with 11 bases between. Germline V gene data show CDR1 as SEHNR and CDR2 as FQNEAQ (reference sequence). The CDR3 extends over 14 amino acids.

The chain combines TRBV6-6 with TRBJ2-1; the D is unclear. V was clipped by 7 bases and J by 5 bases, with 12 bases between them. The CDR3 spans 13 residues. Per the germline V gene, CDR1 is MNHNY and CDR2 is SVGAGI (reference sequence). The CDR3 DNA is TGTGCCAGCACCCCACAGAACGACAATGAGCAGTTCTTC. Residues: CASTPQNDNEQFF.

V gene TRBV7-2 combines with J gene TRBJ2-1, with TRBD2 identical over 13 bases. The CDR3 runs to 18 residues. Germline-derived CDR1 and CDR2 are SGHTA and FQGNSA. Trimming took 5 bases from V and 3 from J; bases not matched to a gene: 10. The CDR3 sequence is CASSGKGLAGSHYNEQFF. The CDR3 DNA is TGTGCCAGCAGCGGAAAGGGACTAGCGGGATCCCACTACAATGAGCAGTTCTTC.